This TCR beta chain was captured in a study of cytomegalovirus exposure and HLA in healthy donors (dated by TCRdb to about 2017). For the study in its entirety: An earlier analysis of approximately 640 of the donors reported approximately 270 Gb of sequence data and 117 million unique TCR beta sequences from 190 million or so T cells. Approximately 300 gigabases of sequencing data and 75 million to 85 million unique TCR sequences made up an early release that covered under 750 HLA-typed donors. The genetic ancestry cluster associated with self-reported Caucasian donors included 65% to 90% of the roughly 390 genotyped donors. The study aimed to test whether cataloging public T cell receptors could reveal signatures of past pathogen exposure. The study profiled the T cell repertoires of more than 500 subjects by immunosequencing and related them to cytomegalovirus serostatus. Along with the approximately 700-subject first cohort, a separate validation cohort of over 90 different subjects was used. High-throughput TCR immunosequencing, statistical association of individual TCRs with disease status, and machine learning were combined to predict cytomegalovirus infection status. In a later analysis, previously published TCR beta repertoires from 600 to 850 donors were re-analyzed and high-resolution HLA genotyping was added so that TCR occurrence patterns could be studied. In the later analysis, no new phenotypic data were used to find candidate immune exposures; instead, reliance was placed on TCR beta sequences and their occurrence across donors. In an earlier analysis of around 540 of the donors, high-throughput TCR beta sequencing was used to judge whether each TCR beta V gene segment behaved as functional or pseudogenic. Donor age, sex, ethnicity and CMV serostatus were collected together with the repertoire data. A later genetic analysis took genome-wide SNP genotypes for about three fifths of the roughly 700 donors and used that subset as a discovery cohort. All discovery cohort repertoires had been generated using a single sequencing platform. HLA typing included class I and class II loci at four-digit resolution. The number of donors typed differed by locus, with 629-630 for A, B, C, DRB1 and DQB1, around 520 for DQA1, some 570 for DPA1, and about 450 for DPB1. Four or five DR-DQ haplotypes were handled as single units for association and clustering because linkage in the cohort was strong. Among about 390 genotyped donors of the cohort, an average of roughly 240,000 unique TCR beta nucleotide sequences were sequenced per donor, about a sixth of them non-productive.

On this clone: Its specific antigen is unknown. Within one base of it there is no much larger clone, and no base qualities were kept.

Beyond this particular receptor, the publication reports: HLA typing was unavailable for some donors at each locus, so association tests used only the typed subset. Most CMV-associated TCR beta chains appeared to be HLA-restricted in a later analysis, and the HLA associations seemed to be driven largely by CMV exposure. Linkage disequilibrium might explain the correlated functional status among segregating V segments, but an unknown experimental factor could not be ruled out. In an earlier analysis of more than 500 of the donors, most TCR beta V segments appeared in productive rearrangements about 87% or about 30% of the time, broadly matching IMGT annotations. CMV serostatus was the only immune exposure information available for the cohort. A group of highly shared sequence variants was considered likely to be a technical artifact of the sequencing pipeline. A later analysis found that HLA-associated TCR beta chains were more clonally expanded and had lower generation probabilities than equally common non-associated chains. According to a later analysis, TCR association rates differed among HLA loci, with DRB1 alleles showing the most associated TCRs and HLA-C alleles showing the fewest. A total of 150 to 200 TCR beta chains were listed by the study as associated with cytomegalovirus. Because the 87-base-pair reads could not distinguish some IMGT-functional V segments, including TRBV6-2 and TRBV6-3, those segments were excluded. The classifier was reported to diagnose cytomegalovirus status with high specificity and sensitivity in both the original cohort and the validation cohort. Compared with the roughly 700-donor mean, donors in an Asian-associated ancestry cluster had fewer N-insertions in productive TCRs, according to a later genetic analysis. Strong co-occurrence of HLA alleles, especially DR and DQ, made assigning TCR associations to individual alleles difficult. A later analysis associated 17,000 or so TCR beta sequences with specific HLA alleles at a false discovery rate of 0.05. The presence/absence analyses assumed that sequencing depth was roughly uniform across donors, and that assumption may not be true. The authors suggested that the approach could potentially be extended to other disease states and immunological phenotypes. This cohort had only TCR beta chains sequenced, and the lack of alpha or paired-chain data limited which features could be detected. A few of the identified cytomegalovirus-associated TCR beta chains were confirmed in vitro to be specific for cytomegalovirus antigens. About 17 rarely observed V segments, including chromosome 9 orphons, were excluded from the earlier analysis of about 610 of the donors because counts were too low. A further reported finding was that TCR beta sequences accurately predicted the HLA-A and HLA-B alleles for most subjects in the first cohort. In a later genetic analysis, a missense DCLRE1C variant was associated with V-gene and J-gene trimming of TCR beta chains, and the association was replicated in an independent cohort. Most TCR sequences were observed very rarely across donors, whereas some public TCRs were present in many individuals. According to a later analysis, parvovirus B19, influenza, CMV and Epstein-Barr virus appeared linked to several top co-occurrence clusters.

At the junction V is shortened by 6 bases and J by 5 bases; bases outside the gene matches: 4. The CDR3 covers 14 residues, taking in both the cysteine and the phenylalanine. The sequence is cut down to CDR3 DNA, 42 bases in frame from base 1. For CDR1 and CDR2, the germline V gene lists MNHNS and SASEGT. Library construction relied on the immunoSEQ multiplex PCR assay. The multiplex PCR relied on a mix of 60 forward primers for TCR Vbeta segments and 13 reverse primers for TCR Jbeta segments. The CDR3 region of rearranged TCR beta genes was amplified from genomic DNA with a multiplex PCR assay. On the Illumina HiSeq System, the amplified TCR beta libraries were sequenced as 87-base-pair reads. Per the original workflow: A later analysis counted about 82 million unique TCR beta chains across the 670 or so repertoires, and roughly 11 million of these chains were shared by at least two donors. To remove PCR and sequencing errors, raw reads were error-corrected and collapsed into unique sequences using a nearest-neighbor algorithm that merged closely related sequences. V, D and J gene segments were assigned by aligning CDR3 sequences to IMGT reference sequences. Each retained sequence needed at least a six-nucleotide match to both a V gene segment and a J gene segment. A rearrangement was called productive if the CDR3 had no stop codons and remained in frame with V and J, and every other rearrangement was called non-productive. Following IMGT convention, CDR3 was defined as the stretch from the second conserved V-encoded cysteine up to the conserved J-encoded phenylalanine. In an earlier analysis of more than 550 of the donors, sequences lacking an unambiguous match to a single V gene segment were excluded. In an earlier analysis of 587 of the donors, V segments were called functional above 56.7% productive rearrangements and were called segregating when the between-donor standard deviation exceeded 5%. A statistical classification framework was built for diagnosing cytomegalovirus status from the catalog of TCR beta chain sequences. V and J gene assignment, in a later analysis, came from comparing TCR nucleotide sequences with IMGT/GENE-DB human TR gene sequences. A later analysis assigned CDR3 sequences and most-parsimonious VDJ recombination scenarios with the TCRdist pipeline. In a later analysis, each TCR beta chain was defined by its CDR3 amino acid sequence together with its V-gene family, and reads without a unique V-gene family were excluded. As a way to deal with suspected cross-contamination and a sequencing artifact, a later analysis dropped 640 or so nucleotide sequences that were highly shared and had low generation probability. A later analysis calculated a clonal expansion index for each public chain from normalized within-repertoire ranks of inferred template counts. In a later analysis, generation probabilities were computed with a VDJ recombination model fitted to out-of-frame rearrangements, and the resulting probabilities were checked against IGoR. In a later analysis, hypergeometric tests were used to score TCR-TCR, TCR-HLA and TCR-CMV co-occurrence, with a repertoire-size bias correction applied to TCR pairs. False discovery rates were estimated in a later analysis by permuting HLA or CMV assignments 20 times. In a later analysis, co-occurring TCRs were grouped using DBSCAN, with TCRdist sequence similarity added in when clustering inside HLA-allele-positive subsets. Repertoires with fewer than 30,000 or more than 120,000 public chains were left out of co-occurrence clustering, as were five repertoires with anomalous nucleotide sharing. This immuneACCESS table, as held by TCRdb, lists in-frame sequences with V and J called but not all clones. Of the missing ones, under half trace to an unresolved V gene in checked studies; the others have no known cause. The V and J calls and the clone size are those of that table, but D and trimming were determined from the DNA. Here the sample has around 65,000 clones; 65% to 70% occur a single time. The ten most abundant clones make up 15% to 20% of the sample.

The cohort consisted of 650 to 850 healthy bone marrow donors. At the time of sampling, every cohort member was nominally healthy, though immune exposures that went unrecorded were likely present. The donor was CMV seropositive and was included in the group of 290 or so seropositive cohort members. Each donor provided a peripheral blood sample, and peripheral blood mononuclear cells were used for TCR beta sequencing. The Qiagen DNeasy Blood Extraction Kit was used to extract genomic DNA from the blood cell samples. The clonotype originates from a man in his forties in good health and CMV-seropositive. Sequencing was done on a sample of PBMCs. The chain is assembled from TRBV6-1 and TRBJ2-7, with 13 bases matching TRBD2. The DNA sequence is TGTGCCAGCAGAGGACTAGCGGGAGTCCACGAGCAGTACTTC. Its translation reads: CASRGLAGVHEQYF.